These T cell receptor beta chains were read from a single sample in a study of blood T cell repertoires in COVID-19. The repertoire was sequenced with immunoSEQ multiplex PCR; TCRdb's copy has only in-frame clones and lacks some. The data show about 200,000 clones, with 70% to 90% seen just once and around 6.5% held by the top ten. What was sequenced was peripheral blood. Receptor source: a man aged 80 or over with acute or convalescent COVID-19. Both conserved end residues are part of each CDR3. A D gene is named only where the DNA matches it firmly. Not every row has a clone size; where given, it reads once, few, many or a size class.

d_call j_call clone_size v_call cdr3_aa cdr3_nt
NA TRBJ2-7 NA TRBV27 CASSPHGVYEQYF TGTGCCAGCAGCCCGCACGGGGTCTACGAGCAGTACTTC
TRBD2 TRBJ2-4 NA TRBV6-5 CASRQPGGMGNIQYF TGTGCCAGCAGACAGCCGGGGGGGATGGGGAACATTCAGTACTTC
NA TRBJ2-1 NA TRBV3-1/TRBV3-2 CASSQPGENYNEQFF TGTGCCAGCAGCCAACCAGGGGAAAATTACAATGAGCAGTTCTTC
NA TRBJ1-2 NA TRBV7-8 CASSLAAGEGGYTF TGTGCCAGCAGCTTAGCGGCCGGGGAGGGTGGCTACACCTTC
TRBD1 TRBJ1-6 NA TRBV13 CASSLGGGTNSPLHF TGTGCCAGCAGCTTAGGAGGGGGCACCAATTCACCCCTCCACTTT
NA TRBJ2-3 NA TRBV30 CAWSPSRVADTQYF TGTGCCTGGAGCCCATCCCGGGTGGCGGATACGCAGTATTTT
NA TRBJ1-6 NA TRBV27 CASSLQALSYNSPLHF TGTGCCAGCAGTTTACAGGCTCTCTCCTATAATTCACCCCTCCACTTT
NA TRBJ1-2 once TRBV6-2/TRBV6-3 CASSSSDRGLNGYTF NA
TRBD1 TRBJ2-7 NA TRBV19 CASSIAGQGIYEQYF TGTGCCAGTAGTATAGCGGGACAGGGGATTTACGAGCAGTACTTC
NA TRBJ2-5 NA TRBV9 CASSVVEQETQYF TGTGCCAGCAGCGTAGTTGAGCAAGAGACCCAGTACTTC
TRBD1 TRBJ1-1 few TRBV6-4 CASSDSPGTGGLGTEAFF TGTGCCAGCAGTGACTCGCCCGGGACAGGGGGGTTGGGCACTGAAGCTTTCTTT
NA TRBJ2-1 NA TRBV14 CASGRGGREQFF TGTGCCAGCGGCCGGGGAGGTAGGGAGCAGTTCTTC
TRBD1 TRBJ2-7 once TRBV28 CASSRDSPTYEQYF TGTGCCAGCAGCCGGGACAGCCCCACCTACGAGCAGTACTTC
TRBD1 TRBJ2-7 once TRBV28 CASSSATGLVEQYF TGTGCCAGCAGTTCGGCGACAGGGTTAGTCGAGCAGTACTTC
NA TRBJ2-5 once TRBV4-1 CASSQAPSAETQYF TGCGCCAGCAGCCAAGCGCCCAGCGCAGAGACCCAGTACTTC
NA TRBJ2-1 NA TRBV7-2 CASSLDPGYNEQFF TGTGCCAGCAGCTTAGATCCCGGTTACAATGAGCAGTTCTTC
TRBD1 TRBJ1-1 NA TRBV30 CAWDRDHIEAFF TGTGCCTGGGACAGGGACCATATTGAAGCTTTCTTT
TRBD2 TRBJ2-1 once TRBV6-5 CASRLAGANEQFF TGTGCCAGCAGACTAGCGGGAGCCAATGAGCAGTTCTTC
NA TRBJ2-5 NA TRBV25-1 CASSDPGSVETQYF TGTGCCAGCAGTGACCCAGGGTCTGTGGAGACCCAGTACTTC
NA TRBJ1-3 NA TRBV6-5 CASRSDRNSGNTIYF TGTGCCAGCAGATCCGACAGGAACTCTGGAAACACCATATATTTT
NA TRBJ1-1 NA TRBV4-2 CASSQETFGGRGTEAFF TGTGCCAGCAGCCAAGAGACGTTCGGGGGGCGCGGTACTGAAGCTTTCTTT
TRBD1 TRBJ2-6 NA TRBV7-2 CASSFRDSSLGANVLTF TGTGCCAGCAGCTTCCGGGACAGTTCTCTGGGGGCCAACGTCCTGACTTTC
NA TRBJ1-6 NA TRBV27 CASRGAGSPLHF TGTGCCAGCAGGGGGGCGGGTTCACCCCTCCACTTT
TRBD2 TRBJ2-1 NA TRBV19 CASSIYSGYHNEQFF TGTGCCAGTAGTATTTATAGCGGGTACCACAATGAGCAGTTCTTC
TRBD2 TRBJ2-7 NA TRBV11-2 CASSPARGLAGTYEQYF TGTGCCAGCAGCCCCGCCAGGGGACTAGCGGGTACCTACGAGCAGTACTTC
TRBD1 TRBJ1-1 NA TRBV3-1/TRBV3-2 CASSPSGTGNTEAFF TGTGCCAGCAGCCCCTCCGGGACAGGGAACACTGAAGCTTTCTTT
TRBD2 TRBJ2-1 NA TRBV7-8 CASSLGVAGESFRYNEQFF TGTGCCAGCAGCTTAGGGGTAGCGGGAGAGTCATTCAGATACAATGAGCAGTTCTTC